The clone carrying this T cell receptor (beta chain) was counted once. This record comes from a study of shared clonotypes between healthy human individuals. The length of the CDR3 is 14 residues. Germline V gene sequence: CDR1 MNHEY, CDR2 SMNVEV (reference sequence). V lost 8 bases to trimming and J lost 4 bases; unmatched junction nucleotides: 6. Only in-frame clones appear in the TCRdb table, and some are missing; sequencing was by immunoSEQ multiplex PCR. The sample yields more than 550,000 clones, 90% seen once. This receptor was obtained from a man between 18 and 35 years old in good health. Some clones in this sample may be carry-over from other donors' samples. The gene calls are TRBV27 and TRBJ2-7; the match to TRBD2 covers 12 bases. Material: memory CD8+ T cells from PBMCs. This sample's subset: CD45RO+ cells pooled with CCR7-negative TemRA cells. The CDR3 region has the DNA TGTGCCAGCCAGAAGACTAGCGGGAGTTACGAGCAGTACTTC. It encodes CASQKTSGSYEQYF.